The TCR beta chain under discussion was sequenced for a study of blood T cell repertoires in COVID-19. The repertoire was sequenced with immunoSEQ multiplex PCR; TCRdb's copy has only in-frame clones and lacks some. The profile covers 160,000 or so clones, with 84% appearing a single time and about 8% taken by the ten largest. Looked up from germline, CDR1 is MNHEY and CDR2 is SVGAGI. The CDR3 sequence is 14 residues long. V lost 6 bases to trimming and J lost 7 bases; unmatched junction nucleotides: 7. The rearrangement uses TRBV6-5 and TRBJ2-7, with 12 bases aligning to TRBD1. The sequencing input was PBMCs or T cells enriched from blood (not recorded which). The sequence derives from a woman aged 45-60 years who had recovered from COVID-19. CDR3 DNA: TGTGCCAGCAGCCGGGACAGGGGGCCAGGGGAGCAGTACTTC. Translated, it gives CASSRDRGPGEQYF.